This T cell receptor beta chain is drawn from a study of spatial heterogeneity in lung cancer. About the research overall: In tumor regions TCR transcript counts correlated strongly with a matched bulk RNA-seq T cell module score.

Findings and caveats of the study: Counts of expanded alpha and beta TCRs within tumors tracked the tumor nonsynonymous mutation count.

Sample time point: sample taken at primary tumor resection. Untreated early-stage non-small cell lung cancer patients, over 55 in total, were the donors. Whole RNA obtained from tumor, nontumor lung or frozen PBMC underwent sequencing without sorting. Every cDNA TCR molecule received its own unique molecular identifier. One entry per CDR3 protein results from TCRdb running MiXCR on the 5' RACE reads. The sample includes 9,900 or so distinct CDR3 sequences, 8% of them seen just once. This clonotype occurred many times. No antigen is known for it. The CDR3 extends over 13 amino acids. The V and J ends lost 3 bases and 0 bases respectively, with 6 bases between them. Germline CDR1 LGHDT, CDR2 YNNKEL (reference sequence).

Material: lung tumor tissue, obtained at surgery. The source of this sequence is a male donor with early-stage non-small cell lung cancer. The V call is TRBV3-1, the J call TRBJ2-7; unclear D gene. CDR3 nucleotides: TGTGCCAGCAGCCATTACTCCTCCTACGAGCAGTACTTC. Its translation: CASSHYSSYEQYF.